This T cell receptor beta chain was documented in a study of cytomegalovirus exposure and HLA in healthy donors. PCR employed 60 Vbeta and 13 Jbeta primers. Assay used: immunoSEQ multiplex PCR; TCRdb lists only in-frame clones, some missing. The table has 100,000 to 150,000 clones, roughly 80% seen once. Donors had nominal health at sampling but likely had unrecorded immune exposures. There are 15 residues in the CDR3. Trimming removed 0 bases from V and 6 bases from J, with 12 bases in between. Germline V gene sequence: CDR1 KGHSH, CDR2 LQKENI. Study-wide points: Further analysis, carried out later, found HLA-associated TCR beta chains more clonally expanded than equally common other chains.

Of note for this clone: The antigen is unknown.

The receptor was derived from a woman aged 40-49 years in good health and CMV-seronegative. V and J are TRBV18 and TRBJ2-1, with D possibly being TRBD2 (6 bases). Sequencing input: PBMCs. The CDR3 reads CASSPPVLGGNEQFF. In DNA, the CDR3 is TGTGCCAGCTCACCACCGGTTCTGGGGGGCAATGAGCAGTTCTTC.